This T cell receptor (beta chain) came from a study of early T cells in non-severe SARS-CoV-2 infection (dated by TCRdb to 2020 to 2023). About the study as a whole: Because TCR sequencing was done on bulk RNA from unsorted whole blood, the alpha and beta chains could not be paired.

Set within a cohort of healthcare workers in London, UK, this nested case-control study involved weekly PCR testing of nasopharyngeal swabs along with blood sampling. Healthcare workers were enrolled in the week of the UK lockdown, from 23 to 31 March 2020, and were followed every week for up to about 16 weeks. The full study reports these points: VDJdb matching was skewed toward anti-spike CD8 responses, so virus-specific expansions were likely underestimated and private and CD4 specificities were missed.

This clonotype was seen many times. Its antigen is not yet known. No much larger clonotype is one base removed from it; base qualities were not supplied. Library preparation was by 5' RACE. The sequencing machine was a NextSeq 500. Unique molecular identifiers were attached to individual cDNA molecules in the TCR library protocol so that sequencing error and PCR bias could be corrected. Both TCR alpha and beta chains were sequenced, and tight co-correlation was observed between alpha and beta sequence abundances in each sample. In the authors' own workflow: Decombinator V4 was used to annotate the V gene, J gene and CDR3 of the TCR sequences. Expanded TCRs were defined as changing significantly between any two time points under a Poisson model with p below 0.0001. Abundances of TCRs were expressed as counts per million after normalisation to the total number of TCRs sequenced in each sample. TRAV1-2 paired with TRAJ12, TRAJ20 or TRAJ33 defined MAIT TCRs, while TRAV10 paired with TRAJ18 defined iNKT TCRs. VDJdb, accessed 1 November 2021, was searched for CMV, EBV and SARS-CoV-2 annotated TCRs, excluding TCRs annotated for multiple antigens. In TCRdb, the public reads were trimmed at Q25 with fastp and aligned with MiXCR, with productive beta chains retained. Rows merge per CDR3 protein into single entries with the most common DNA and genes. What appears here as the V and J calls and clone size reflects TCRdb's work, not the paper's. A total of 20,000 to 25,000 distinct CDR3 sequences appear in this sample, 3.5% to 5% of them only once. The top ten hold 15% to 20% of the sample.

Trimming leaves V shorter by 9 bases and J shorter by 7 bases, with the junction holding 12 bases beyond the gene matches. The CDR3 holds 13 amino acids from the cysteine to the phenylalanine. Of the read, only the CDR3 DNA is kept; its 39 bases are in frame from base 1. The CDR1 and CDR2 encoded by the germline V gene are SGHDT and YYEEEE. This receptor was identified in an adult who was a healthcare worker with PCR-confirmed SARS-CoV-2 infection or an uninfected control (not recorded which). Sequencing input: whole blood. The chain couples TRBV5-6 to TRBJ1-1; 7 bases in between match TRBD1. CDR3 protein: CATSWRDRLEAFF. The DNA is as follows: TGTGCCACCTCATGGAGGGACAGACTTGAAGCTTTCTTT.